These T cell receptor beta chains were read from a single sample in a study of T cell repertoires in cytomegalovirus infection. MiXCR, run by TCRdb on the reads, gives a single entry per CDR3 protein. The profile shows roughly 180,000 distinct CDR3 sequences, about a fifth of them singletons. For these receptors, no antigen is known. The material was CD8+ T cells from cultured PBMCs, obtained from culture after CMV antigen stimulation. Receptor source: a human donor in good health (CMV status not recorded). Some clones in this sample may be carry-over from other donors' samples. Both conserved end residues are part of each CDR3. D genes are given only for firm matches. Rows give clone size only sometimes, using once, few, many, or a class for an expanded clone.

d_call | j_call | v_call | cdr3_length | clone_size | cdr3_nt | cdr3_aa
- | TRBJ2-4 | TRBV29-1 | 13 | - | TGCAGCGTTCGCGGGGAAGGGAGAAACATTCAGTACTTC | CSVRGEGRNIQYF
TRBD1 | TRBJ2-3 | TRBV20-1 | 16 | few | TGCAGTGCTAGAGATTTTAGGGACAGGGCGACAGATACGCAGTATTTT | CSARDFRDRATDTQYF
TRBD1 | TRBJ1-2 | TRBV27 | 16 | - | TGTGCCAGCAGTTCCCGGGACAGGTTGAGCAACTATGGCTACACCTTC | CASSSRDRLSNYGYTF
- | TRBJ1-5 | TRBV7-9 | 19 | - | TGTGCCAGCAGCCTCGAAGGTTCGTGGTCGGAGTCTAGCAATCAGCCCCAGCATTTT | CASSLEGSWSESSNQPQHF
- | TRBJ2-5 | TRBV7-9 | 12 | - | TGTGCCAGCAGCTCGCCGGTCGAGACCCAGTACTTC | CASSSPVETQYF
- | TRBJ2-2 | TRBV7-8 | 15 | - | TGTGCCAGCAGCTTTGGGCTCCTATTCACCGGGGAGCTGTTTTTT | CASSFGLLFTGELFF
- | TRBJ2-7 | TRBV14 | 15 | few | TGTGCCAGCAGCCAAGAAGGGCAGGACGCCTACGAGCAGTACTTC | CASSQEGQDAYEQYF
- | TRBJ1-5 | TRBV7-2 | 17 | once | TGTGCCAGCAGCTTATATGTAACACCTAATAGCAATCAGCCCCAGCATTTT | CASSLYVTPNSNQPQHF
- | TRBJ1-5 | TRBV4-3 | 14 | - | TGCGCCAGCAGTTCCGGACTCAACAATCAGCCCCAGCATTTT | CASSSGLNNQPQHF
- | TRBJ1-4 | TRBV6-5 | 14 | - | TGTGCCAGCAGTTCCCTAGGGACAAGGGAAAAACTGTTTTTT | CASSSLGTREKLFF
- | TRBJ1-2 | TRBV7-9 | 14 | few | TGTGCCAGCAGCTTAGCAGACCTTAACTATGGCTACACCTTC | CASSLADLNYGYTF
- | TRBJ1-6 | TRBV7-8 | 14 | few | TGTGCCAGCAGCGGGGGGGGAAAGCCCTCACCCCTCCACTTT | CASSGGGKPSPLHF
- | TRBJ1-3 | TRBV12-3/TRBV12-4 | 18 | - | TGTGCCAGCAGTCTACACCGATTAGGACAGACCTCTGGAAACACCATATATTTT | CASSLHRLGQTSGNTIYF
- | TRBJ2-1 | TRBV7-6 | 14 | few | TGTGCCAGCAGCTTATTGGGGCCAGTCAATGAGCAGTTCTTC | CASSLLGPVNEQFF
TRBD1 | TRBJ2-4 | TRBV7-6 | 16 | - | TGTGCCAGCAGCTTAGAGACAGGGGGCTCCAAAAACATTCAGTACTTC | CASSLETGGSKNIQYF
TRBD2 | TRBJ2-3 | TRBV11-2 | 16 | few | TGTGCCAGCAGCTACGGACTAGCGGGGGGAACAGATACGCAGTATTTT | CASSYGLAGGTDTQYF
- | TRBJ2-3 | TRBV28 | 14 | - | TGTGCCAGCAGTTGGGGGGCGGGGGCAGATACGCAGTATTTT | CASSWGAGADTQYF